This note documents a single T cell receptor beta chain sequence. Its target is not known. The data originate from a study of cytomegalovirus exposure and HLA in healthy donors. It was with 60 Vbeta and 13 Jbeta primers that the PCR ran. Profiling relied on immunoSEQ multiplex PCR, and the TCRdb table lists in-frame clones only, not all of them. The sample lists about 140,000 clones; around four fifths were seen once. The CDR3 is 12 residues long. Germline V gene data show CDR1 as GTSNPN and CDR2 as SVGIG (reference sequence). Trimming pared 2 bases from V and 6 bases from J, leaving 11 bases between. Study-wide results and caveats: In the analysis, some V segments, TRBV6-2 and TRBV6-3 included, were excluded as indistinguishable. TCR beta chain V- and J-gene trimming was linked, in a later analysis, to a missense variant in DCLRE1C. Several of the most significant clusters appeared, in a later analysis, to be linked to common viral pathogens.

The sequence was obtained from a woman aged 60-70 years in good health and CMV-seropositive. This chain links TRBV30 with TRBJ2-7; TRBD2 might be the D (5 bases). Source material: PBMCs. DNA of the CDR3: TGTGCCTGGAGTTTAAGAGGACTCGAGCAGTACTTC. Translating gives CAWSLRGLEQYF.